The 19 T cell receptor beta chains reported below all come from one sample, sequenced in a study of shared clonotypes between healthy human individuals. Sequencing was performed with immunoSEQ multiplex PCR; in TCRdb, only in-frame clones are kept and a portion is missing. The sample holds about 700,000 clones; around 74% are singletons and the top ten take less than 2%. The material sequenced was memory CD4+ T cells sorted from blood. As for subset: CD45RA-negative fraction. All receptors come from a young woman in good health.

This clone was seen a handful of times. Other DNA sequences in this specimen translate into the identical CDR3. In DNA, the CDR3 is TGCGCCAGCAGCTTCAGGCCAACTAATGAAAAACTGTTTTTT. As protein: CASSFRPTNEKLFF. This rearrangement joins TRBV5-1 to TRBJ1-4; D ambiguous. Trimming stripped 2 bases from V and 0 bases from J, with 5 bases between. CDR1 is SGHRS and CDR2 is YFSETQ in the germline V gene. The CDR3 spans 14 residues.

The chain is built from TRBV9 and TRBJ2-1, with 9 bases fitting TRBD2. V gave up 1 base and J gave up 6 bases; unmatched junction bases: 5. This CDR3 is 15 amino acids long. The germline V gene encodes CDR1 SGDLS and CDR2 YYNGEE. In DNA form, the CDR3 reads TGTGCCAGCAGCGTAATTAGCGGGAGTGGCAATGAGCAGTTCTTC. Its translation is CASSVISGSGNEQFF.

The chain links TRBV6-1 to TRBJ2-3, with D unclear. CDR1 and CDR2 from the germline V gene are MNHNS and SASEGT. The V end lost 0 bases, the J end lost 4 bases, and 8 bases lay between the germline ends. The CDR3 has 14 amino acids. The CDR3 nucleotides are TGTGCCAGCAGTGAAGCGCACTATGCAGATACGCAGTATTTT. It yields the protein CASSEAHYADTQYF.

This CDR3 reads CASSLEDGRLNEQFF. The CDR3 DNA follows: TGTGCCAGCAGCTTAGAGGACGGGAGATTGAATGAGCAGTTCTTC. The chain has TRBV7-8 and TRBJ2-1; tentative D call: TRBD2 (6 bases). Trimming removed 1 base from V and 7 bases from J, with 14 bases in between. Looked up from germline, CDR1 is SGHVS and CDR2 is FQNEAQ. The CDR3 extends over 15 amino acids.

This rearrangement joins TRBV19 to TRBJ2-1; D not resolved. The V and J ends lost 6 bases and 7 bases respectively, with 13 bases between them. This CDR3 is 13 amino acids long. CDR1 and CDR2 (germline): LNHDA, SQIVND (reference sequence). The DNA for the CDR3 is TGTGCCAGTAGCAAAAGGCAGACAAATGAGCAGTTCTTC. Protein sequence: CASSKRQTNEQFF. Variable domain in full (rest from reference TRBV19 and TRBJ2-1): DGGITQSPKYLFRKEGQNVTLSCEQNLNHDAMYWYRQDPGQGLRLIYYSQIVNDFQKGDIAEGYSVSREKKESFPLTVTSAQKNPTAFYLCASSKRQTNEQFFGPGTRLTVL.

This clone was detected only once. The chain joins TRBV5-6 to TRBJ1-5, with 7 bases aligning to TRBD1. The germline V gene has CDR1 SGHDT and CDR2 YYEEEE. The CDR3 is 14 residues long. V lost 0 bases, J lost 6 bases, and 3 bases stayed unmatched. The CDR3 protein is CASSLGGGGQPQHF. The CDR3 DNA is TGTGCCAGCAGCTTGGGAGGGGGCGGTCAGCCCCAGCATTTT.

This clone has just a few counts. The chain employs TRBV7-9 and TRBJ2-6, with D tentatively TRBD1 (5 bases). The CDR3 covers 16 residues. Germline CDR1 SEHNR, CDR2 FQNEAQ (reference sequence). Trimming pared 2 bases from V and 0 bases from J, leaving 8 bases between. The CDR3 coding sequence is TGTGCCAGCAGCTTATACCAGGGCTCTGGGGCCAACGTCCTGACTTTC. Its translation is CASSLYQGSGANVLTF.

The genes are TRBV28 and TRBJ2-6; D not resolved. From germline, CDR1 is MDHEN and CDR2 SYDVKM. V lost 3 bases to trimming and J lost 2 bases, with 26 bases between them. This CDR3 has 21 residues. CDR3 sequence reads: CASSFISLGGPSGAGANVLTF. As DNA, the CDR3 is TGTGCCAGCAGTTTTATATCTCTGGGCGGCCCCTCTGGGGCTGGGGCCAACGTCCTGACTTTC.

The CDR3 protein is CSVSRGENEQYF. The CDR3 DNA sequence: TGCAGCGTTTCTAGGGGAGAAAACGAGCAGTACTTC. The J gene is TRBJ2-7, the V gene TRBV29-1, with D perhaps being TRBD1 or TRBD2 (5 bases each). The ends were cut back, 5 bases at V and 5 bases at J, with 13 bases in the middle. The CDR3 loop spans 12 amino acids. Germline CDR1 SQVTM, CDR2 ANQGSEA.

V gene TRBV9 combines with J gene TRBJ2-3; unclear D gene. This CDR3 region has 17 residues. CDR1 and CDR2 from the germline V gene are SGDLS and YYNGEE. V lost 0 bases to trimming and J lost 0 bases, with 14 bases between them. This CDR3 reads CASSVESPSSSTDTQYF. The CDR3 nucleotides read TGTGCCAGCAGCGTAGAGTCCCCGTCGTCTAGCACAGATACGCAGTATTTT.

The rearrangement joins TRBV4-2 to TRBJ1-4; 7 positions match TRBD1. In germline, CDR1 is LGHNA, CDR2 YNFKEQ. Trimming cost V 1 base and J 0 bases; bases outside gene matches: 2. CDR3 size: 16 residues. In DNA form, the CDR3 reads TGTGCCAGCAGCCAAGGGACAGGTGCAACTAATGAAAAACTGTTTTTT. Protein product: CASSQGTGATNEKLFF.

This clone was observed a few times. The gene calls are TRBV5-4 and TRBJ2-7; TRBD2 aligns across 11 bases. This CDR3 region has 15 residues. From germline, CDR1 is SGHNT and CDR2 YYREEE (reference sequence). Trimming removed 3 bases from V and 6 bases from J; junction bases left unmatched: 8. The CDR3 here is CASSSLAGGYGEQYF. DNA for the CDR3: TGTGCCAGCAGCTCCCTAGCGGGAGGATACGGCGAGCAGTACTTC.

This CDR3 reads CASSKRSTDTQYF. In DNA, the CDR3 is TGTGCCAGCAGTAAAAGGAGCACAGATACGCAGTATTTT. The chain uses TRBV28 and TRBJ2-3; no firm D call. CDR1 and CDR2 from the germline V gene are MDHEN and SYDVKM. This CDR3 spans 13 amino acids. Between the trimmed V and J ends, which lost 5 bases and 0 bases, there was a span of 6 bases. The full variable domain, in which reference TRBV28 and TRBJ2-3 provide the parts outside the CDR3, is DVKVTQSSRYLVKRTGEKVFLECVQDMDHENMFWYRQDPGLGLRLIYFSYDVKMKEKGDIPEGYSVSREKKERFSLILESASTNQTSMYLCASSKRSTDTQYFGPGTRLTVL.

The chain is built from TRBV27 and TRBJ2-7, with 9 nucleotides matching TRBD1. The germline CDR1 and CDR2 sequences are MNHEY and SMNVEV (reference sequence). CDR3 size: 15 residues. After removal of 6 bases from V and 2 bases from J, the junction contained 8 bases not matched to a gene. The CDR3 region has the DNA TGTGCCAGCAGCCCGGGACAGGGTATGGCCTACGAGCAGTACTTC. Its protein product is CASSPGQGMAYEQYF.

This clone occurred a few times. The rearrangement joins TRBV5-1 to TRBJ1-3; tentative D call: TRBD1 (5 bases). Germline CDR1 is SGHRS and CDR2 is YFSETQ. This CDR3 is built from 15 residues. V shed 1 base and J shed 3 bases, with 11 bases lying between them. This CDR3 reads CASSLSGAIGNTIYF. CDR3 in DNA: TGCGCCAGCAGCTTGTCTGGGGCGATTGGAAACACCATATATTTT.

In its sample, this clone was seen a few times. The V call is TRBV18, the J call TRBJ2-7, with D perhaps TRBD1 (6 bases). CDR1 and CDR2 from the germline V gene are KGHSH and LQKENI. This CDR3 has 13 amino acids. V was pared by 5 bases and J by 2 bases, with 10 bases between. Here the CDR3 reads CASSRDTAYEQYF. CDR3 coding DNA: TGTGCCAGCTCAAGGGACACCGCCTACGAGCAGTACTTC.

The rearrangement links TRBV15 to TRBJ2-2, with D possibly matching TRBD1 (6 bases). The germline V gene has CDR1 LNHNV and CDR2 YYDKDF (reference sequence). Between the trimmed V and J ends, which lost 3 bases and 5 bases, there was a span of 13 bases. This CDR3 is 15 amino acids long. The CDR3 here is CATSRNRAGTGELFF. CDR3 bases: TGTGCCACCAGCAGGAACAGGGCTGGAACCGGGGAGCTGTTTTTT. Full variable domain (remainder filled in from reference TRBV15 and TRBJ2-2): DAMVIQNPRYQVTQFGKPVTLSCSQTLNHNVMYWYQQKSSQAPKLLFHYYDKDFNNEADTPDNFQSRRPNTSFCFLDIRSPGLGDTAMYLCATSRNRAGTGELFFGEGSRLTVL.

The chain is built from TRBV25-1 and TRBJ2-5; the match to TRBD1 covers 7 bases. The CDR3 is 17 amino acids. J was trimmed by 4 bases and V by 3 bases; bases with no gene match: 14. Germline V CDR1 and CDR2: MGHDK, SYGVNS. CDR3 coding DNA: TGTGCCAGCAGTGAGGGGGCTATGACAGGGTCCCCAGAGACCCAGTACTTC. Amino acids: CASSEGAMTGSPETQYF.

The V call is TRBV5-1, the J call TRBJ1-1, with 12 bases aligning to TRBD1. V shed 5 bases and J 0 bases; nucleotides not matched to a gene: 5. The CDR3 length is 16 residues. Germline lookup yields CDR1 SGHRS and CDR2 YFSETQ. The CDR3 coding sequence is TGCGCCAGCAGTTCGGGACAGGGGGCGCTGAACACTGAAGCTTTCTTT. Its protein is CASSSGQGALNTEAFF. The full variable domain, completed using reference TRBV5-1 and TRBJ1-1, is KAGVTQTPRYLIKTRGQQVTLSCSPISGHRSVSWYQQTPGQGLQFLFEYFSETQRNKGNFPGRFSGRQFSNSRSEMNVSTLELGDSALYLCASSSGQGALNTEAFFGQGTRLTVV.